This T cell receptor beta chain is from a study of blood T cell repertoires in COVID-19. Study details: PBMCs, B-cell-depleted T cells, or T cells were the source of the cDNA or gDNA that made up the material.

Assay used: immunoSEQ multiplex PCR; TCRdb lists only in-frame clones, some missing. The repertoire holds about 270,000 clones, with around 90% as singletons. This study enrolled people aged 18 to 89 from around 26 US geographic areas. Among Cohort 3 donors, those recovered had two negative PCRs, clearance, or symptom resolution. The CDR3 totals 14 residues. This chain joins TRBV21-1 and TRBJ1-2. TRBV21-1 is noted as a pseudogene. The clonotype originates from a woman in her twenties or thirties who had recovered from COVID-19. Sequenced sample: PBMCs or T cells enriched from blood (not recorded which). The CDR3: CAIPKWGEIYGYTF. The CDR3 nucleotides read TGTGCCATCCCCAAGTGGGGGGAGATTTATGGCTACACCTTC.